This entry features one T cell receptor (beta chain) sequence. This clonotype occurred many times. The target of this receptor is not known. No per-base quality is available; no much larger clone lies one base away. The CDR3 contains 12 residues, cysteine and phenylalanine counted. Only the CDR3 DNA stays, 36 bases, in frame from base 1. V loses 5 bases, J loses 5 bases, and the germline ends lie 12 bases apart. As encoded in the germline V gene (reference sequence), CDR1 is GTSNPN while CDR2 is SVGIG. TCR beta CDR3 regions were amplified from RNA transcripts for repertoire sequencing. A first-round RT-PCR used HTBI primers with the Qiagen OneStep RT-PCR kit, followed by a second-round multiplex PCR, size selection and purification. Libraries were sequenced paired-end with 100 bp reads on an Illumina HiSeq2000. In the original analysis: SOAPnuke was used for read processing, and reads with adapters, uncalled bases, a mean Phred below 15, or no exact constant-primer or identifier match were discarded. COPE v1.2.5 was used to merge the high-quality paired reads. Each unique nucleotide sequence was treated as a clonotype, and MiTCR v1.1 was used to align the clonotypes to the IMGT TRB V, D and J references. Only V-J combinations with frequency above 0.0001 were analysed, covering around 99% of repertoires. For each V-J combination, a TCR clonal expansion and chaos score was defined as F50 clonal expansion divided by the chaos observed in the TCRdist matrix. Welch's t-statistics and random forest were used to narrow the features down to 13 V-J combinations, which were then fed into a naive Bayes classifier. The Morisita-Horn index was used to measure how similar the thyroid and blood repertoires were. In TCRdb, the public reads were trimmed at Q25 with fastp and aligned with MiXCR, with productive beta chains retained. Rows are unified per CDR3 protein, each entry keeping the most common DNA and genes. TCRdb's processing, not the authors', yielded these V and J calls. Here the sample has some 160,000 distinct CDR3 sequences; around 39% occur a single time. The ten top clones hold 8% to 10% of the sample.

The sample belongs to a study of Graves' ophthalmopathy and Graves' hyperthyroidism (dated by TCRdb to the late 2010s). At the level of the whole study: Peripheral blood samples were taken at the time of initial diagnosis, before any treatment was given. TCR beta repertoire signatures were used to distinguish Graves' ophthalmopathy from Graves' hyperthyroidism and to predict progression to ophthalmopathy. In total, 135 blood samples were TCR-sequenced: around 42 ophthalmopathy, roughly 80 hyperthyroidism and about 17 hyperthyroidism-to-ophthalmopathy patients. A discovery set of 100 patients (43 ophthalmopathy, fewer than 60 stable hyperthyroidism) was enrolled to explore V-J signatures distinguishing ophthalmopathy from hyperthyroidism. An independent validation cohort was composed of fewer than 20 hyperthyroidism patients and 17 patients who later progressed from hyperthyroidism to ophthalmopathy. In over five hyperthyroidism patients, T-cell repertoires of thyroid tissue and blood were compared. After sampling, hyperthyroidism patients received methimazole starting at 30 mg daily, and ophthalmopathy patients received high-dose intravenous methylprednisolone. For training and testing, the 80 to 100 patients in the discovery cohort were randomly divided in a 7:3 ratio.

Ophthalmopathy patients were characterized by moderately to severely active disease, a Clinical Activity Score of at least 3, a NOSPECS grade of at least 4, and a disease duration under 3 months. Patients were excluded if they had other autoimmune diseases, uncontrolled infections, pregnancy or lactation. Clinical symptoms, serum thyroxine, TRAb, thyroid ultrasound and orbital computed tomography formed the basis of the diagnosis. Using Ficoll-Paque density gradient centrifugation, PBMCs were isolated from less than 13 ml of fresh peripheral blood. Total RNA was extracted with Trizol reagent and quality-checked on an Agilent 2100 Bioanalyzer. General study outcomes and caveats: Ophthalmopathy was separated from stable hyperthyroidism by the 13-signature model with just under 90% sensitivity and around 81% specificity in cross-validation and with 80%/75% in the test set. No statistical method was used to predetermine the sample size, and group allocation was not hidden from the investigators. Among expanded thyroid clonotypes with frequency above 0.001, most also showed up in blood, which suggests that blood repertoires may reflect the thyroid immune response. In validation, the model predicted ophthalmopathy progression with less than 71% sensitivity and about 73% specificity; some 13 predicted patients were CT-confirmed with GO in a median of approximately six months.

Here the chain combines TRBV30 and TRBJ1-1, and perhaps TRBD1 as D gene, on 5 matching bases. This sequence originates from a man aged 25 to 45 with Graves' ophthalmopathy. Donor details come from another sample of the same person, matched by shared clones. Sequenced sample: peripheral blood. CDR3 loop: CAWGVGGTEAFF. The bases are TGTGCCTGGGGGGTTGGGGGGACTGAAGCTTTCTTT.